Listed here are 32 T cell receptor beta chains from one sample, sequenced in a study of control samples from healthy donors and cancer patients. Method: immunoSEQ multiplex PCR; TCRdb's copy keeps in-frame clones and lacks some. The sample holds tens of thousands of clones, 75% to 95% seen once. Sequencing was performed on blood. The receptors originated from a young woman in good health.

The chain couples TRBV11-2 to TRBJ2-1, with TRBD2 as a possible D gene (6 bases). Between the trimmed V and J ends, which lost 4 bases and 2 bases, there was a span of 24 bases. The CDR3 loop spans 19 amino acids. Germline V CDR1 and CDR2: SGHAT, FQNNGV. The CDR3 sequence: CASSSRGSRGGVTYNEQFF. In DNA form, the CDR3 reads TGTGCCAGCAGCTCGCGGGGATCTCGTGGCGGGGTAACCTACAATGAGCAGTTCTTC.

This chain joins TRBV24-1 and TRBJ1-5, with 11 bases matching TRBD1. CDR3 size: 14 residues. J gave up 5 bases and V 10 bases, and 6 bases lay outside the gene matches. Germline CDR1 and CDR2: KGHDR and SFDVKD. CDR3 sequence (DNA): TGTGCCACTTCGGGACAGGGGGAATATCAGCCCCAGCATTTT. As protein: CATSGQGEYQPQHF.

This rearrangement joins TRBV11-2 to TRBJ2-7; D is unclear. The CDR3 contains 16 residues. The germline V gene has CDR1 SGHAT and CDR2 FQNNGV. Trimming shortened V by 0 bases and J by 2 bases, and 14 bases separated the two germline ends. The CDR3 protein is CASSLESRASAYEQYF. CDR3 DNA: TGTGCCAGCAGCTTAGAGAGCCGGGCCTCTGCCTACGAGCAGTACTTC.

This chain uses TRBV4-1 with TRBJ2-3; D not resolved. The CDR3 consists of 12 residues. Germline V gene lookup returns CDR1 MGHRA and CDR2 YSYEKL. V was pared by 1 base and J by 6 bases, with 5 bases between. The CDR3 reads CASSQGDDTQYF. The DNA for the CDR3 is TGCGCCAGCAGCCAAGGGGATGATACGCAGTATTTT.

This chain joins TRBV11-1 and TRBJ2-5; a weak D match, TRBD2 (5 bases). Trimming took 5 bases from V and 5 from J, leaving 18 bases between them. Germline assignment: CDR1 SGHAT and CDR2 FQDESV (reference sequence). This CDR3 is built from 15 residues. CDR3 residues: CASSRPDSGVETQYF. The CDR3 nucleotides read TGTGCCAGCAGCCGCCCTGACTCCGGGGTGGAGACCCAGTACTTC.

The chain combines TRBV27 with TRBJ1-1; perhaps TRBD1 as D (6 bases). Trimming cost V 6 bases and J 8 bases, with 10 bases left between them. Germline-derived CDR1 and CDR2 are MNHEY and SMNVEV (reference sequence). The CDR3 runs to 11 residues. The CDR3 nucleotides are TGTGCCAGCAGGTCTAGGGGGGAAGCTTTCTTT. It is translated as CASRSRGEAFF.

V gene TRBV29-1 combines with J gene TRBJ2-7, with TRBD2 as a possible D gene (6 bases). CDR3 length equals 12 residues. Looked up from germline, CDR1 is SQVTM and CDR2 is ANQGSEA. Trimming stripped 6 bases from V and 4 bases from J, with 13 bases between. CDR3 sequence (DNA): TGCAGCGTCCCGGGACTGGAATACGAGCAGTACTTC. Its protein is CSVPGLEYEQYF.

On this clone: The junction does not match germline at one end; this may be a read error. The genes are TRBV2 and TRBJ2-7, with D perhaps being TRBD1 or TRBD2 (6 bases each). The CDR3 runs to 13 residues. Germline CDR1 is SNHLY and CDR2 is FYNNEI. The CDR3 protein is CASSADRGGGNGF. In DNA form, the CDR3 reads TGTGCCAGCAGTGCCGATCGTGGAGGGGGGAATGGCTTC.

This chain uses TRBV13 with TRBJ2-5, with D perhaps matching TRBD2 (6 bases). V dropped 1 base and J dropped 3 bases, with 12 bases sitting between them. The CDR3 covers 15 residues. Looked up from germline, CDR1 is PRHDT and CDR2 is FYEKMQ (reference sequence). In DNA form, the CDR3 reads TGTGCCAGCAGCTTAGCTTTTTTAGCGGAAGAGACCCAGTACTTC. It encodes CASSLAFLAEETQYF. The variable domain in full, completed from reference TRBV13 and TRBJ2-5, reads AAGVIQSPRHLIKEKRETATLKCYPIPRHDTVYWYQQGPGQDPQFLISFYEKMQSDKGSIPDRFSAQQFSDYHSELNMSSLELGDSALYFCASSLAFLAEETQYFGPGTRLLVL.

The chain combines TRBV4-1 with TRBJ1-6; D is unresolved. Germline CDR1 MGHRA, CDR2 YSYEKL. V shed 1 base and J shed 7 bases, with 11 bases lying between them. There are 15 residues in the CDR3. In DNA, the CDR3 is TGCGCCAGCAGCCAAGGACATCCCGGGAATTCACCCCTCCACTTT. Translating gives CASSQGHPGNSPLHF.

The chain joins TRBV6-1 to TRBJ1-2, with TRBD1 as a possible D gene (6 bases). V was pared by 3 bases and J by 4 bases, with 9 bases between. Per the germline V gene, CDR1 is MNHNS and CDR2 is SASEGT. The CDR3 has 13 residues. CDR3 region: CASSERTAYGYTF. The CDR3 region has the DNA TGTGCCAGCAGTGAGCGGACAGCCTATGGCTACACCTTC.

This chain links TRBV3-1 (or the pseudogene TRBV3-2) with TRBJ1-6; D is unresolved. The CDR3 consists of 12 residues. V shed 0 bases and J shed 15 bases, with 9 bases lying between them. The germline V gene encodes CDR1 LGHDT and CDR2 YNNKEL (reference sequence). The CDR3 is CASSQEGPDLHF. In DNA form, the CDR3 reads TGTGCCAGCAGCCAAGAGGGTCCCGACCTCCACTTT.

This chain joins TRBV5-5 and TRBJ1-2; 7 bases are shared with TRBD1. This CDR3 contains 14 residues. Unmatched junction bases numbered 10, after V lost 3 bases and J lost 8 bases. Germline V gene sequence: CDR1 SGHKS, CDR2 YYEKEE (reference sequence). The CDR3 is CASSYLDREVGYTF. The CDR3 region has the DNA TGTGCCAGCAGCTATCTAGACAGGGAAGTAGGCTACACCTTC.

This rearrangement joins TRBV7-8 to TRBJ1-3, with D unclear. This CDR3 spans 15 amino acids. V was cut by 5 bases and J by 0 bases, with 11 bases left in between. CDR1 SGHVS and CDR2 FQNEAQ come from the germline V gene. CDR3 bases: TGTGCCAGCAGCCTTGACCGGCGCTCTGGAAACACCATATATTTT. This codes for CASSLDRRSGNTIYF.

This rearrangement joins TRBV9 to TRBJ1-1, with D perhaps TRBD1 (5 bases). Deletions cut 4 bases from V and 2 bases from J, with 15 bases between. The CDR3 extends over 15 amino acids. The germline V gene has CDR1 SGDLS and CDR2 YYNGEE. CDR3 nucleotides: TGTGCCAGCAGCCCCAGTGGGGGGATAAACACTGAAGCTTTCTTT. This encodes CASSPSGGINTEAFF.

The CDR3 is CAISISGGYGNEQFF. In nucleotides, the CDR3 is TGTGCCATCAGCATTAGCGGGGGATACGGTAATGAGCAGTTCTTC. The gene calls are TRBV10-3 and TRBJ2-1; 9 nucleotides line up with TRBD2. CDR1 ENHRY and CDR2 SYGVKD come from the germline V gene. This CDR3 has 15 residues. The J segment lost 7 bases and the V segment lost 6 bases, leaving 10 bases of the junction unmatched.

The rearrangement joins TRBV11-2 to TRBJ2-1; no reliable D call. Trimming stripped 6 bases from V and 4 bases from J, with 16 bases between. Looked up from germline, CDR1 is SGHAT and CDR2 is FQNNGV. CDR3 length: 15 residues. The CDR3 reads CASRDWGRLYNEQFF. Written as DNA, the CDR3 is TGTGCCAGCAGGGATTGGGGTCGGCTATACAATGAGCAGTTCTTC.

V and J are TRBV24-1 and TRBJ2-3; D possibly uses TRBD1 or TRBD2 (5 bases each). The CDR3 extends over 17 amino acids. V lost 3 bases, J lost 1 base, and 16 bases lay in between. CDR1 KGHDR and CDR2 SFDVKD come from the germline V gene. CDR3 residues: CATSDPAGLGGTDTQYF. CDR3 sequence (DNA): TGTGCCACCAGTGATCCGGCAGGGTTGGGAGGCACAGATACGCAGTATTTT.

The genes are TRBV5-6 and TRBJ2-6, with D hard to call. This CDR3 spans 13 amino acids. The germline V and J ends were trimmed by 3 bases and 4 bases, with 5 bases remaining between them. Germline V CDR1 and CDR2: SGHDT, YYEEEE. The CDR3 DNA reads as TGTGCCAGCAGCTCCGCCGGGGCCAACGTCCTGACTTTC. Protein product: CASSSAGANVLTF.

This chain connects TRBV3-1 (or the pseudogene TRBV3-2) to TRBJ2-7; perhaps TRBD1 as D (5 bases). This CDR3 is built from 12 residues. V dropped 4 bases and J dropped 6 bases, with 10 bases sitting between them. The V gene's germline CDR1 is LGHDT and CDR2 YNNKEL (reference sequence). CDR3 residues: CASSPHQGEQYF. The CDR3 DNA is TGTGCCAGCAGCCCCCACCAGGGCGAGCAGTACTTC.

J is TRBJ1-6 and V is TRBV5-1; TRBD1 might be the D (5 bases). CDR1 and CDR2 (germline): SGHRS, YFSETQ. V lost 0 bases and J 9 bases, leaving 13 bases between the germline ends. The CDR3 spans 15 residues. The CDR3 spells CASSLGAGLGSPLHF. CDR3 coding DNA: TGCGCCAGCAGCTTGGGAGCAGGGTTGGGTTCACCCCTCCACTTT. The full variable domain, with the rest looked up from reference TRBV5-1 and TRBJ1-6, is KAGVTQTPRYLIKTRGQQVTLSCSPISGHRSVSWYQQTPGQGLQFLFEYFSETQRNKGNFPGRFSGRQFSNSRSEMNVSTLELGDSALYLCASSLGAGLGSPLHFGNGTRLTVT.

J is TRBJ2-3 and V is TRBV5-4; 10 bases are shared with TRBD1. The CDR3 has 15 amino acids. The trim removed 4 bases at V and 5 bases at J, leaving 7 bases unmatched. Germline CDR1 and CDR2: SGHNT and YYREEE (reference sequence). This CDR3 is CASSNGDRGGDTQYF. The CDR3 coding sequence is TGTGCCAGCAGCAACGGGGACAGGGGAGGAGATACGCAGTATTTT.

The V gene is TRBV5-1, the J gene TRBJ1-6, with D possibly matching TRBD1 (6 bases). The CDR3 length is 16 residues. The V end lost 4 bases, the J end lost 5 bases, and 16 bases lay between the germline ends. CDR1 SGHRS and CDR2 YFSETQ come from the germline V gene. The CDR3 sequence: CASSSWTGGHNSPLHF. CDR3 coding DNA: TGCGCCAGCAGCAGCTGGACGGGGGGCCATAATTCACCCCTCCACTTT.

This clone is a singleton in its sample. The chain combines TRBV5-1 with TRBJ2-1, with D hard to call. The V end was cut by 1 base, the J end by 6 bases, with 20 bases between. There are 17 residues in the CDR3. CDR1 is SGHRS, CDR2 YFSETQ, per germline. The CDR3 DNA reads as TGCGCCAGCAGCTTGATCTTTGGACGTAGAGAGCCCAATGAGCAGTTCTTC. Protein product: CASSLIFGRREPNEQFF. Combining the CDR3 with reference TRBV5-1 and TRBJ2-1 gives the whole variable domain KAGVTQTPRYLIKTRGQQVTLSCSPISGHRSVSWYQQTPGQGLQFLFEYFSETQRNKGNFPGRFSGRQFSNSRSEMNVSTLELGDSALYLCASSLIFGRREPNEQFFGPGTRLTVL.

CDR3 nucleotides: TGTGCCATCAGTGTCGGGACAGGGAACTACGAGCAGTACTTC. This translates into CAISVGTGNYEQYF. This chain connects TRBV10-3 to TRBJ2-7, with TRBD1 identical over 9 bases. V gave up 4 bases and J gave up 3 bases; unmatched junction bases: 4. There are 14 residues in the CDR3. Per the germline V gene, CDR1 is ENHRY and CDR2 is SYGVKD.

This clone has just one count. CDR3 bases: TGTGCCAGCAGCGTAGCTCAGCAGAACACTGAAGCTTTCTTT. It specifies CASSVAQQNTEAFF. This chain joins TRBV9 and TRBJ1-1; D gene unclear. In germline, CDR1 is SGDLS, CDR2 YYNGEE. Trimming pared 0 bases from V and 1 base from J, leaving 7 bases between. This CDR3 region has 14 residues.

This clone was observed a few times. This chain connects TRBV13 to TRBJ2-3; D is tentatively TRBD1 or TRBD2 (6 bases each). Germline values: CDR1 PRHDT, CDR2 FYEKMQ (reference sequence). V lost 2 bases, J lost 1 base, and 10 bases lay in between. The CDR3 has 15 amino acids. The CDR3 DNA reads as TGTGCCAGCAGCTTAACGGGGGCAGGCACAGATACGCAGTATTTT. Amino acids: CASSLTGAGTDTQYF.

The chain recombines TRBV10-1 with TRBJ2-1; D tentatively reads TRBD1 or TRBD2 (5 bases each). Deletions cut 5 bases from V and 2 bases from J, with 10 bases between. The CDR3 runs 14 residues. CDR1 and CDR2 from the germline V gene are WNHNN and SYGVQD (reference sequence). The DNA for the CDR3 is TGCGCCAGCAGTTGGCAGGGAGCCTACAATGAGCAGTTCTTC. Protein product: CASSWQGAYNEQFF.

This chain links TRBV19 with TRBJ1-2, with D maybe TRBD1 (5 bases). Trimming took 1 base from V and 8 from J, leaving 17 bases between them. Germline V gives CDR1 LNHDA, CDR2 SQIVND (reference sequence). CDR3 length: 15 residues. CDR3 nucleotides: TGTGCCAGTAGTATAGTATCCGCCGACAGTGTCGGCTACACCTTC. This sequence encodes CASSIVSADSVGYTF.

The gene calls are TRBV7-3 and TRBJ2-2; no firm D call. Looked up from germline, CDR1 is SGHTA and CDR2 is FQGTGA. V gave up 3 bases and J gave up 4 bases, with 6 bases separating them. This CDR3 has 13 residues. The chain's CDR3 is CASSFGGTGELFF. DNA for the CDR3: TGTGCCAGCAGCTTCGGTGGCACCGGGGAGCTGTTTTTT.

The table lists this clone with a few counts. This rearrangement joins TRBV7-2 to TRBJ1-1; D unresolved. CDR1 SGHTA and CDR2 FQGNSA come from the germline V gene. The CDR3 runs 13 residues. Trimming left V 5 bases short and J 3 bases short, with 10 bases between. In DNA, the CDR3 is TGTGCCAGCAGCCCTATAAGGGACACTGAAGCTTTCTTT. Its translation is CASSPIRDTEAFF.

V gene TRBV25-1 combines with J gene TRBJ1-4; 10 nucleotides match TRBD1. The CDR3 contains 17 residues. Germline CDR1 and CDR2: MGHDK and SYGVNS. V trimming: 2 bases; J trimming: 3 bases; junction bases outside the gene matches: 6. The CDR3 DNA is TGTGCCAGCAGTGAACCGGACAGGGGGGCTGCTAATGAAAAACTGTTTTTT. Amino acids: CASSEPDRGAANEKLFF.